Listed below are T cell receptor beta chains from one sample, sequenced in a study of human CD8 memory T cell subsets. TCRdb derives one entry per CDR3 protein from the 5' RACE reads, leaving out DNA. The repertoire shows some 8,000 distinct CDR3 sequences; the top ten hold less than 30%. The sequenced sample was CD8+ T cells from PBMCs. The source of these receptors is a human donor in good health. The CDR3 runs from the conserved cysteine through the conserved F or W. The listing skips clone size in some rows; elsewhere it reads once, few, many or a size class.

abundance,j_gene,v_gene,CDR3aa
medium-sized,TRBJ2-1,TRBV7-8,CASSLEAGGAYNEQFF
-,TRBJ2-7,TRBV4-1,CASTPHAGYEQYF
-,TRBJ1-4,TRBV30,CAWSGGLYNEKLFF
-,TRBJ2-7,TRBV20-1,CSAGQGAGEQYF
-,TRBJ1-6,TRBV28,CASSGQGFSPLHF
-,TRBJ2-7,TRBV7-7,CASSLGGGGSYEQYF
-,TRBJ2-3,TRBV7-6,CASSLASGTSGKADTQYF
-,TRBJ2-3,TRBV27,CASSLYSTATGTQYF
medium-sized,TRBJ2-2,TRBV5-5,CASSFGSGELFF
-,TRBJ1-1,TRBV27,CASSRGGGGTEAFF
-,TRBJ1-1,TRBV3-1,CASSQDGRVAEAFF
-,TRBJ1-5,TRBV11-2,CASSSGQGAGQPQHF
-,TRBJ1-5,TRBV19,CASSMTQNYQPQHF
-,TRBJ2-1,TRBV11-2,CASSLVRLADYNEQFF
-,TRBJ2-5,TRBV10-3,CAISDRVGETQYF
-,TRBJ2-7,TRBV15,CATRLGSEQYF
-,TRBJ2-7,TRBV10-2,CASSSAAYEQYF
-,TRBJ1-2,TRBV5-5,CASSSEQGVLYGYTF
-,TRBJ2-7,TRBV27,CASSSLRRSSYEQYF
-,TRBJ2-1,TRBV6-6,CASRSGTVPGNEQFF
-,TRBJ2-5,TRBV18,CASSPRALAETQYF
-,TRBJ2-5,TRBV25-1,CASSKGRGGRETQYF
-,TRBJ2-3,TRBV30,CAWSTGLTGVDTQYF
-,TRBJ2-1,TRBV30,CAWGESSYNEQFF
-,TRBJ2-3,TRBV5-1,CASSLGLGSTDTQYF
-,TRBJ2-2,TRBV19,CASSLRTKLFF
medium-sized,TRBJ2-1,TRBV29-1,CSSRQEYNEQFF
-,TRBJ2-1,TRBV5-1,CASSLRQGAYNEQFF
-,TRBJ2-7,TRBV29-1,CSVEEFYEQYF
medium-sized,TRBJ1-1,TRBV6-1,CASWYRGGAEAFF
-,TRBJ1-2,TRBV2,CASYLDYGYTF
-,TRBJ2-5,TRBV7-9,CASSSPRGREPRETQYF